The clone carrying this T cell receptor beta chain was observed at least ten times. Antigen specificity is unknown. These data are taken from a study of CD8 T cells in ankylosing spondylitis. Study observations and caveats: One TCR beta motif, made up of fewer than 10 highly homologous variants, appeared characteristic of ankylosing spondylitis blood. Reportedly, disease-linked clones are significantly enriched in ankylosing spondylitis patients' matched synovial fluid. Previous work reported some of these motif variants in the synovial fluid and blood of reactive arthritis.

The ends lost 11 bases at V and 6 bases at J; junction bases unmatched: 13. The germline V gene has CDR1 MNHEY and CDR2 SVGEGT. The CDR3 is 14 residues long. Making use of molecular barcodes, quantitative 5'-RACE generated TCR beta libraries. MiXCR, run by TCRdb on the 5' RACE reads, gives a single entry per CDR3 protein. The data show 150,000 to 200,000 distinct CDR3 sequences, with 18% seen just once and roughly 4% held by the top ten. V usage is TRBV6-2 or TRBV6-3 and J usage is TRBJ2-1; TRBD2 matches 7 bases. This clonotype was obtained from a male donor aged 5-29 years with ankylosing spondylitis or in good health (not recorded which). Sequencing used blood, either unsorted or a sorted T cell fraction (not recorded which). The CDR3 DNA sequence: TGTGCCGGCGGGGAGGGCCCCAGGTCCAATGAGCAGTTCTTC. Protein product: CAGGEGPRSNEQFF.